These T cell receptor beta chains were read from a single sample in a study of a mutant IDH1 vaccine in newly diagnosed glioma. TCRdb keeps only in-frame clones here, not all; method: immunoSEQ multiplex PCR. This table holds 23,000 or so clones, 65% to 85% found once. The antigens these receptors bind are not known. The material was PBMCs, obtained from a glioma patient whose treatment included an IDH1 peptide vaccine. These receptors came from a man between 35 and 55 years old with glioma. The CDR3 runs from the conserved cysteine through the conserved F or W. The order of the fields is J gene, clone size, D gene, V gene, CDR3 protein, CDR3 DNA. A D gene is named only where the DNA matches it firmly. A clone size is listed for some rows: how often the clone was seen (once, few, many), or a class if it is expanded.

>TRBJ1-2|.|.|TRBV20-1
CSARSSYGYTF
TGCAGTGCTAGATCGTCTTATGGCTACACCTTC
>TRBJ2-1|.|TRBD2|TRBV7-2
CASSLGHGAGDEQFF
TGTGCCAGCAGCTTAGGGCATGGAGCGGGGGATGAGCAGTTCTTC
>TRBJ2-6|.|TRBD2|TRBV4-2
CASSGRTSASTLANVLTF
TGTGCCAGCAGCGGCCGGACTAGCGCCTCCACTCTGGCCAACGTCCTGACTTTC
>TRBJ2-3|few|TRBD2|TRBV12-5
CASVREGRADTQYF
TGTGCTAGTGTCCGGGAGGGCCGCGCAGATACGCAGTATTTT
>TRBJ2-1|.|TRBD2|TRBV29-1
CSVPGLAGNEQFF
TGCAGCGTTCCGGGACTAGCGGGCAATGAGCAGTTCTTC
>TRBJ2-7|.|TRBD2|TRBV27
CASSFLGLAGEKWEQYF
TGTGCCAGCAGTTTTCTAGGACTAGCGGGAGAAAAATGGGAGCAGTACTTC
>TRBJ1-6|.|.|TRBV5-1
CASSSTLDNSPLHF
TGCGCCAGCAGCTCGACGCTGGATAATTCACCCCTCCACTTT
>TRBJ1-3|few|.|TRBV6-6
CASSPEGTGNTIYF
TGTGCCAGCAGCCCCGAGGGGACGGGAAACACCATATATTTT
>TRBJ2-5|.|.|TRBV7-9
CASSLIETQYF
TGTGCCAGCAGCTTAATAGAGACCCAGTACTTC
>TRBJ1-5|.|.|TRBV6-6
CASSAHGGQNQPQHF
TGTGCCAGCAGTGCCCATGGGGGGCAAAATCAGCCCCAGCATTTT
>TRBJ2-1|.|.|TRBV5-6
CASSSLTTGPTFSYNEQFF
TGTGCCAGCAGCTCCCTCACCACAGGACCCACTTTTTCCTACAATGAGCAGTTCTTC
>TRBJ2-5|once|.|TRBV14
CASRLYQETQYF
TGTGCCAGCAGGCTTTACCAAGAGACCCAGTACTTC
>TRBJ2-3|.|TRBD2|TRBV19
CASREAGGSTDTQYF
TGTGCCAGTAGGGAGGCGGGGGGGAGCACAGATACGCAGTATTTT
>TRBJ2-1|.|TRBD2|TRBV10-3
CAISESGTSNEQFF
TGTGCCATCAGTGAGTCCGGGACTAGCAATGAGCAGTTCTTC
>TRBJ1-2|.|.|TRBV5-4
CASRLFGASTNYGYTF
TGTGCCAGCAGATTATTCGGGGCCAGTACTAACTATGGCTACACCTTC
>TRBJ1-5|.|.|TRBV10-3
CAISEGDQPQHF
TGTGCCATCAGTGAGGGGGACCAGCCCCAGCATTTT
>TRBJ2-1|once|TRBD2|TRBV29-1
CSVGQREMNNEQFF
TGCAGCGTTGGACAGCGGGAGATGAACAATGAGCAGTTCTTC
>TRBJ2-7|.|.|TRBV5-4
CASSLGLGAGLEQYF
TGTGCCAGCAGCCTGGGACTTGGGGCGGGTCTCGAGCAGTACTTC
>TRBJ2-1|.|TRBD2|TRBV30
CAWSRLARSYNEQFF
TGTGCCTGGAGTCGACTAGCGCGCTCCTACAATGAGCAGTTCTTC
>TRBJ2-3|.|.|TRBV9
CASSAQGVDTQYF
TGTGCCAGCAGCGCACAGGGAGTGGATACGCAGTATTTT
>TRBJ2-3|.|TRBD1|TRBV6-6
CASSYPGQGADTQYF
TGTGCCAGCAGTTACCCAGGACAGGGGGCAGATACGCAGTATTTT
>TRBJ2-2|few|TRBD2|TRBV9
CASSRGLVAFEELFF
TGTGCCAGCAGTCGGGGACTAGTCGCTTTTGAGGAGCTGTTTTTT
>TRBJ2-2|few|.|TRBV7-7
CASSLEWGDTGELFF
TGTGCCAGCAGCTTAGAGTGGGGTGACACCGGGGAGCTGTTTTTT
>TRBJ1-5|.|.|TRBV6-1
CASTLSVVQPQHF
TGTGCCAGCACTCTGTCTGTGGTTCAGCCCCAGCATTTT
>TRBJ2-3|.|.|TRBV12-2
CASRLPGDLSTDTQYF
TGTGCAAGTCGCTTACCGGGGGATTTGTCCACAGATACGCAGTATTTT
>TRBJ1-2|.|TRBD1|TRBV6-1
CASSERQGLTYGYTF
TGTGCCAGCAGTGAGCGACAGGGTCTTACCTATGGCTACACCTTC
>TRBJ2-1|.|TRBD2|TRBV19
CASSTPGTSGRAAEQFF
TGTGCCAGTAGTACCCCCGGGACTAGCGGGAGGGCAGCTGAGCAGTTCTTC
>TRBJ2-2|.|.|TRBV10-3
CAISEDRSAGELFF
TGTGCCATCAGTGAGGATCGTTCGGCCGGGGAGCTGTTTTTT
>TRBJ2-5|.|TRBD2|TRBV6-1
CASSAIGRDQETQYF
TGTGCCAGCAGTGCTATTGGGAGGGACCAGGAGACCCAGTACTTC
>TRBJ2-1|few|.|TRBV30
CAWSQDSEQFF
TGTGCCTGGAGCCAGGATAGTGAGCAGTTCTTC
>TRBJ1-1|.|.|TRBV19
CASRMADLRNTEAFF
TGTGCCAGTAGAATGGCAGACCTTAGGAACACTGAAGCTTTCTTT
>TRBJ2-7|.|.|TRBV25-1
CASRTGGLEQYF
TGTGCCAGCAGGACTGGTGGGTTAGAGCAGTACTTC
>TRBJ1-2|.|.|TRBV6-5
CASRARRGNYGYTF
TGTGCCAGCAGAGCCCGCAGGGGAAATTATGGCTACACCTTC
>TRBJ2-6|once|.|TRBV7-9
CASSSRLEGANVLTF
TGTGCCAGCAGTTCGCGACTAGAAGGGGCCAACGTCCTGACTTTC
>TRBJ1-2|.|.|TRBV27
CTSRFRDGDSYGYTF
TGTACCAGCAGGTTCCGGGACGGAGACTCCTATGGCTACACCTTC
>TRBJ1-1|.|.|TRBV12-5
CASGRFPNTEAFF
TGTGCTAGCGGGCGGTTTCCGAACACTGAAGCTTTCTTT